Listed here are 6 T cell receptor beta chains from one sample, sequenced in a study of human T cells and chemical hapten exposure. The time point is: patch test 2, 6 weeks after DPC sensitization. Sample treatment: therapeutic diphenylcyclopropenone sensitization with weekly scalp DPC. TCRdb recomputed calls from the RACE reads with MiXCR, one row per CDR3 protein. The sample lists nearly 85,000 distinct CDR3 sequences, roughly 12% seen once, with about 1.6% in the top ten. The sequences come from whole blood, collected in connection with sensitization to the hapten diphenylcyclopropenone (DPC). The receptors here all came from a man younger than 35 with alopecia areata. Some clones in this sample may be carry-over from other donors' samples.

The gene calls are TRBV4-3 and TRBJ1-2; a weak D match, TRBD1 (5 bases). CDR3 size: 15 residues. With 0 bases removed from V and 2 bases from J, the gap between germline ends came to 10 bases. The germline CDR1 and CDR2 sequences are LGHNA and YSLEER. CDR3 residues: CASSQERGTNYGYTF. CDR3 nucleotides: TGCGCCAGCAGCCAAGAAAGGGGCACCAACTATGGCTACACCTTC.

This clonotype was detected a few times. The chain couples TRBV12-3 or TRBV12-4 to TRBJ1-1; D remains ambiguous. With 4 bases removed from V and 11 bases from J, the gap between germline ends came to 11 bases. The CDR3 contains 11 residues. The CDR3 region has the DNA TGTGCCAGCAGTTCCCTGTTTTCGGCTTTCTTT. Its protein is CASSSLFSAFF.

This clonotype was found many times. The chain combines TRBV4-3 with TRBJ1-4, with a weak D call TRBD1 (5 bases). The length of the CDR3 is 15 residues. Germline CDR1 LGHNA, CDR2 YSLEER. Between the trimmed V and J ends, which lost 0 bases and 6 bases, there was a span of 11 bases. The CDR3: CASSQDIQGDEKLFF. For the CDR3, the DNA is TGCGCCAGCAGCCAAGATATTCAGGGCGATGAAAAACTGTTTTTT.

V is TRBV6-2 or TRBV6-3 and J is TRBJ2-2; possibly TRBD1 for D (6 bases). The germline V gene encodes CDR1 MNHEY and CDR2 SVGEGT. The V gene lost 4 bases and the J gene lost 5 bases, with 11 bases spanning the gap. CDR3 length: 14 amino acids. The CDR3 bases are TGTGCCAGCAGTTTCCTTCAGGGGACCGGGGAGCTGTTTTTT. Translation gives CASSFLQGTGELFF.

This rearrangement joins TRBV11-2 to TRBJ1-1; 9 nucleotides align to TRBD1. The germline V gene has CDR1 SGHAT and CDR2 FQNNGV. The length of the CDR3 is 13 residues. V shed 5 bases, J shed 10 bases, and the junction held 8 bases outside the gene matches. CDR3 region: CASSDIRDRVAFF. The CDR3 DNA follows: TGTGCCAGCAGCGACATCCGGGACAGGGTAGCTTTCTTT. The full variable domain, with the rest looked up from reference TRBV11-2 and TRBJ1-1, is EAGVAQSPRYKIIEKRQSVAFWCNPISGHATLYWYQQILGQGPKLLIQFQNNGVVDDSQLPKDRFSAERLKGVDSTLKIQPAKLEDSAVYLCASSDIRDRVAFFGQGTRLTVV.

The CDR3 coding sequence is TGCGCCAGCAGCTTCCACAGCCAGAACACTGAAGCTTTCTTT. It yields the protein CASSFHSQNTEAFF. The chain employs TRBV5-1 and TRBJ1-1; D ambiguous. Trimming removed 2 bases at V and 1 base at J, with 9 bases between. Germline V lookup: CDR1 SGHRS, CDR2 YFSETQ. This CDR3 spans 14 amino acids.